This TCR beta chain was profiled in a study of naive and memory T cell subsets. After the first PCR, alpha and beta chain libraries were processed separately. This clonotype was detected only a few times. Its antigen is still unknown. An equimolar mix of two oligonucleotides served as the beta constant-region primer for TRBC1 and TRBC2. Four rounds of PCR amplified the ligated cDNA using nested alpha and beta constant-region primers plus SP2. A 12-nucleotide UMI and the SP2 primer were added to the cDNA 3' end by oligonucleotide ligation. TCRdb re-analysed the UMI-ligation and nested PCR reads in MiXCR, keeping a single row per CDR3 protein. The repertoire holds about 90,000 distinct CDR3 sequences, with over 9% as singletons. Study-level points and caveats: Especially in CD8 cells, naive repertoires contained a few larger clonotypes, possibly CD45RA-re-expressing memory cells. There was no ground truth to check naive and memory subset results. Over 95% of naive TCR sequences appeared only once after error correction, unlike memory subsets.

This TCR derives from a human donor in good health. The sample consisted of naive CD4+ T cells from blood.

The CDR3 nucleotides read TGCAGTGCTAGAGATCATCAGGGCGGCGGGACAGGGCGTCTGGAGCAGTACTTC. Translating gives CSARDHQGGGTGRLEQYF. This rearrangement joins TRBV20-1 to TRBJ2-7; TRBD1 matches 9 bases. V trimming: 0 bases; J trimming: 7 bases; junction bases outside the gene matches: 19. The CDR3 sequence is 18 residues long. CDR1 is DFQATT, CDR2 SNEGSKA, per germline (reference sequence).